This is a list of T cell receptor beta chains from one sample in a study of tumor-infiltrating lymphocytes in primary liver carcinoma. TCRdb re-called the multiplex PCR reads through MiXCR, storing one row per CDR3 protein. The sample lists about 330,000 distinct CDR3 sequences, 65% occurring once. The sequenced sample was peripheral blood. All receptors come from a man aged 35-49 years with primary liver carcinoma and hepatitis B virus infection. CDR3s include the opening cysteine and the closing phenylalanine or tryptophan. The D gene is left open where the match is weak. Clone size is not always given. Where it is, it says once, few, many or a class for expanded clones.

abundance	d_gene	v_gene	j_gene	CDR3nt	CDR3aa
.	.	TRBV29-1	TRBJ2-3	TGCAGCGTCGGAACGAAGAGTATAGATACGCAGTATTTT	CSVGTKSIDTQYF
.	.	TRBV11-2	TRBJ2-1	TGTGCCAGCAGCCCGAAGGGAGACTCCTACAATGAGCAGTTCTTC	CASSPKGDSYNEQFF
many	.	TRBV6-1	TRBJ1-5	TGTGCCAGCAGTGAGCTAGGACAGCCCAATCAGCCCCAGCATTTT	CASSELGQPNQPQHF
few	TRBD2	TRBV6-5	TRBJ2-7	TGTGCCAGCAGTCCGAGTGGGCTTTTAGGACTAGCGGGGGCAAGCCCCTACGAGCAGTACTTC	CASSPSGLLGLAGASPYEQYF
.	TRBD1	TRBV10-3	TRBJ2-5	TGTGGCATCAGGGCCGGGACAGGGATGGGGGAGACCCAGTACTTC	CGIRAGTGMGETQYF
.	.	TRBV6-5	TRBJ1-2	TGTGCCAGCAGTTACAGGGTGGAATACTATGGCTACACCTTC	CASSYRVEYYGYTF
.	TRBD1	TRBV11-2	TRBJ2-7	TGTGTCAGCAGCTCGGACAGGGGGAGCGATGGCGAGCAGTACTTC	CVSSSDRGSDGEQYF
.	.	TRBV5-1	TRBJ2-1	TGCGCCTCGGGTACCGGGACCAAATACAATGAGCAGTTCTTC	CASGTGTKYNEQFF
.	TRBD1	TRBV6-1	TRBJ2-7	TGTGCCACCCTAGACCGGGACAGTACCTTCTACGAGCAGTACTTC	CATLDRDSTFYEQYF
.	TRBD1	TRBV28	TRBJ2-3	TGTGCCGGCAGATCACGACAGGGAGGCACAGATACGCAGTATTTT	CAGRSRQGGTDTQYF
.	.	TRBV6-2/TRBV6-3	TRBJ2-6	TGTGCCAGCTGCCGACGACAGGACCGTTCCCTCACCTCTGGGGCCAACGTCCTGACTTTC	CASCRRQDRSLTSGANVLTF
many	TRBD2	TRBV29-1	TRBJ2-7	TGCAGCGTTGCGACTAATTATCAAGCGGGAGGGGGATACGAGCAGTACTTC	CSVATNYQAGGGYEQYF
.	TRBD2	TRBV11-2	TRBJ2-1	TGTGTCAGCAGCCCCGGGACTAGCAAAACTATGGTCTTC	CVSSPGTSKTMVF
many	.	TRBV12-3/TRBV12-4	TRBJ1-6	TGTGCCAGCGCCCGAAATAATTCACCCCTCCACTTT	CASARNNSPLHF
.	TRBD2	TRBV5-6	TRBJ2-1	TGTGCCAGCAGCTTGGCACTAGCGGGACCGTATGAGCAGTTCTTC	CASSLALAGPYEQFF
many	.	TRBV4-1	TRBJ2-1	TGCGCCAGCAGCCAAGAAGATCCTCGCTCCTTCGTCAATGAGCAGTTCTTC	CASSQEDPRSFVNEQFF
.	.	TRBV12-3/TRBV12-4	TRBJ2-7	TGTGCTAGCACTTTATCGAGCGCCTACGAGCAGTACTTC	CASTLSSAYEQYF
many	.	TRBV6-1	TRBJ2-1	TGTGCCAGCCACCGAACCCCTGGGAAATACAATGAGCAGTTCTTC	CASHRTPGKYNEQFF
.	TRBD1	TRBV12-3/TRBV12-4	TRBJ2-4	TGTGCCAGCAGTTCTAGGACAGGGGGCAGGGACATTCAGTACTTC	CASSSRTGGRDIQYF
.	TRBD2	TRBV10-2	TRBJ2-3	TGCGCCACCAGCCGGACTAGCGGGCTCACAAATACGCAGTATTTT	CATSRTSGLTNTQYF
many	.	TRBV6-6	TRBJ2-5	TGTGCCAGCAGACTCCAAACGGGAGAGACCCAGTACTTC	CASRLQTGETQYF
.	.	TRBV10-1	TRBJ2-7	TGTGCCAGCAGTGATGGGACACCGAGCTCCTACGAGCAGTACTTC	CASSDGTPSSYEQYF
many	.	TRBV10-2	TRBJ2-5	TGCGCCAGCAGTGAGCTAGGGGGAGAGACCCAGTACTTC	CASSELGGETQYF
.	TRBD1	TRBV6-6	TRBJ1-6	TGTGCCAGCAGTTACCTTCCAACCGGGACAGGGGGTTCATCCCTCCACTTT	CASSYLPTGTGGSSLHF
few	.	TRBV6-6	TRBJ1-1	TGTGCCAGCGCGAACTGGGGGGGCTCGACTGAAGCTTTCTTT	CASANWGGSTEAFF
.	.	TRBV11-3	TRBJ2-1	TGTGCCAGCAGCTTGGGCCTGACTAGCAGGTTAGGGGGGTCCTACGATGAGCAGTTCTTC	CASSLGLTSRLGGSYDEQFF
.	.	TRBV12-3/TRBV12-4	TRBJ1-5	TGTGCCAGCAGTTCGCCCCACTACGGGCCCCGGCATTTT	CASSSPHYGPRHF
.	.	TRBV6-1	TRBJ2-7	TGTGCCAGCAATGAATCCGGTTACAAGCAGTACTTC	CASNESGYKQYF
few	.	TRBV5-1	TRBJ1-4	TGCGCCAGCAGCCTTGGGGGAGGCTTTGAAAAACTGTTTTTT	CASSLGGGFEKLFF
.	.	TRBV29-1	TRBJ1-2	TGCAACGTTGAGCAGGGAACTGTCTATGGCTACACCTTC	CNVEQGTVYGYTF
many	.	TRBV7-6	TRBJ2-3	TGTGCCAGCAGCTTCACGTCCGGGGACCTGGTTCTGGATACGCAGTATTTT	CASSFTSGDLVLDTQYF
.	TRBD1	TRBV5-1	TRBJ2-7	TGCGCCAGCAGCGTATTATCCGGGACAGAATACGAGCAGTACTTC	CASSVLSGTEYEQYF
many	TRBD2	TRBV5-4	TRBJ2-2	TGTGCCAGCAGCTTACCGGGACTAGCAAACACCGGGGAGCTGTTTTTT	CASSLPGLANTGELFF
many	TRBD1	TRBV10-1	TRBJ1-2	TGCGCCAGCAGTGAGTCCTTATGGACAGGGGTCGGTGGCTACACCTTC	CASSESLWTGVGGYTF
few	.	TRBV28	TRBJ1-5	TGTGCCAGCAGTTTATGGGCAGGGGCTAGCAATCAGCCCCAGCATTTT	CASSLWAGASNQPQHF
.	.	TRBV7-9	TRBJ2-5	TGTGCCAGCAGCTTCGACATGGGGTACCAAGAGACCCAGTACTTC	CASSFDMGYQETQYF
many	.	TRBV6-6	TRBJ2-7	TGTGCCAGCACCCAGGCGGGATACGAGCAGTACTTC	CASTQAGYEQYF
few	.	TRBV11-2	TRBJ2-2	TGTACCAGCAGCCCTGGTCTAGACACCGGGGAGCTGTTTTTT	CTSSPGLDTGELFF
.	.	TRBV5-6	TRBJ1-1	TGTGCCAGCAGCCCTCCGGGACGGTGGTCTGAAGCTTTCTTT	CASSPPGRWSEAFF
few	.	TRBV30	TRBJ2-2	TGTGCCTGGAGTGTGCGGGGAGGCACCGGGGAGCTGTTTTTT	CAWSVRGGTGELFF
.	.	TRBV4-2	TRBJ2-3	TGTGCCAGCAGCCAAGATCGAGTACTAACTGAACTCTTCACAGATACGCGGTATTTT	CASSQDRVLTELFTDTRYF
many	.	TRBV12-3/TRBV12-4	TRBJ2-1	TGTGCCAGCAGTTTATACAGGAGCTCCTACAATGAGCAGTTCTTC	CASSLYRSSYNEQFF
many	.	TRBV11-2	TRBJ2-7	TGTGCCAGCAGCGCCAGCTCCTACGAGCAGTACTTC	CASSASSYEQYF
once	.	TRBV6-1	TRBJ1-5	TGTGCCAGCAACTCACAGGGTTTTCATCTACCCCAGCATTTT	CASNSQGFHLPQHF